Each of the 5 T cell receptor beta chains below was sequenced from the same sample in a study of shared clonotypes between healthy human individuals. TCRdb's table, derived via immunoSEQ multiplex PCR, lists solely in-frame clones and lacks some. The sample shows about 2.1 million clones, just over 90% of them seen only once. Naive CD8 isolation took CD45RO-negative cells positively selected for CCR7 and excluded terminally differentiated effector memory CD45RA+ cells. Sequencing was done on a sample of naive CD8+ T cells from PBMCs. These receptors originate from a man aged 18 to 29 in good health. Some clones in this sample may be carry-over from other donors' samples.

The chain carries TRBV6-5 and TRBJ2-7; a weak D match, TRBD1 (6 bases). The germline CDR1 and CDR2 sequences are MNHEY and SVGAGI. V was pared by 2 bases and J by 2 bases, with 10 bases between. The CDR3 covers 14 residues. The CDR3: CASSYQGNPYEQYF. In nucleotides, the CDR3 is TGTGCCAGCAGTTACCAGGGGAATCCCTACGAGCAGTACTTC.

The chain recombines TRBV2 with TRBJ2-5, with D tentatively TRBD1 or TRBD2 (5 bases each). Trimming shortened V by 8 bases and J by 3 bases, and 19 bases separated the two germline ends. The CDR3 totals 15 residues. CDR1 and CDR2 (germline): SNHLY, FYNNEI. The CDR3, as DNA: TGTGCCAGCGAAAAGGGACCCACTTCAAAAGAGACCCAGTACTTC. Translated, it gives CASEKGPTSKETQYF.

The rearrangement links TRBV27 to TRBJ2-1, with TRBD2 as a possible D gene (6 bases). This CDR3 has 16 residues. The V gene lost 5 bases and the J gene lost 2 bases, with 16 bases spanning the gap. The V gene's germline CDR1 is MNHEY and CDR2 SMNVEV (reference sequence). The CDR3 loop is CASSPVSGPTYNEQFF. The CDR3 coding sequence is TGTGCCAGCAGTCCCGTTAGCGGCCCGACCTACAATGAGCAGTTCTTC.

Regarding this clone: Other DNA sequences in the same sample also yield this CDR3. The V call is TRBV9, the J call TRBJ2-7; 7 nucleotides line up with TRBD1. V trimming: 4 bases; J trimming: 2 bases; junction bases outside the gene matches: 6. Germline CDR1 and CDR2: SGDLS and YYNGEE. This CDR3 region has 14 residues. The CDR3 coding sequence is TGTGCCAGCAGCAGCGACAGGGTCGCCTACGAGCAGTACTTC. Translated, it gives CASSSDRVAYEQYF.

This chain uses TRBV6-5 with TRBJ2-5; 9 bases line up with TRBD2. The V gene's germline CDR1 is MNHEY and CDR2 SVGAGI. The CDR3 covers 13 residues. V lost 8 bases and J lost 7; bases outside the gene matches: 8. In nucleotides, the CDR3 is TGTGCCAGCTCCTTAGCGGGGGCGGGGACCCAGTACTTC. Its translation: CASSLAGAGTQYF.